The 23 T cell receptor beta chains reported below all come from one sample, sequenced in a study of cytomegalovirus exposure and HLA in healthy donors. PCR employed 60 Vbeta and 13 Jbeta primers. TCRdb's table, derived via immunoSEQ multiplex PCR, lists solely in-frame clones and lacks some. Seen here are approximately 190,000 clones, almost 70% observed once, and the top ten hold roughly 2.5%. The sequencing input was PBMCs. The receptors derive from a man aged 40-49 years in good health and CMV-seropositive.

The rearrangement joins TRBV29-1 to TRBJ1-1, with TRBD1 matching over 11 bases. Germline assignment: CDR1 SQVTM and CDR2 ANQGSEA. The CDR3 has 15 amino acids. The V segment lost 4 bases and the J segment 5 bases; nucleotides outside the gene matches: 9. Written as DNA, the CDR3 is TGCAGCGTTGTACCCTGGACAGGGGGCGATACTGAAGCTTTCTTT. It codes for CSVVPWTGGDTEAFF.

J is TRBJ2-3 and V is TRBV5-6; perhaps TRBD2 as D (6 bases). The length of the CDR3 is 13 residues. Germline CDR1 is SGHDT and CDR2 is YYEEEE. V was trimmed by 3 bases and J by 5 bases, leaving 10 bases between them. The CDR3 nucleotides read TGTGCCAGCAGCTGGAGGGCAGGAGATACGCAGTATTTT. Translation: CASSWRAGDTQYF.

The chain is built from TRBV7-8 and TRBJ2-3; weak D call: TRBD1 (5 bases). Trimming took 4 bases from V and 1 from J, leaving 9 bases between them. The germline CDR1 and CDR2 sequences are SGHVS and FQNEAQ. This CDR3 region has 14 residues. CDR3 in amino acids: CASSSDSRTDTQYF. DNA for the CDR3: TGTGCCAGCAGCTCCGACAGCCGCACAGATACGCAGTATTTT.

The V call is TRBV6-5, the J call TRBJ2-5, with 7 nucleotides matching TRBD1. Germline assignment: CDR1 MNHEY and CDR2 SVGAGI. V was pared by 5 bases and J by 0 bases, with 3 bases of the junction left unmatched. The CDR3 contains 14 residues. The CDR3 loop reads CASSPGTDQETQYF. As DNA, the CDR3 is TGTGCCAGCAGTCCCGGGACAGACCAAGAGACCCAGTACTTC.

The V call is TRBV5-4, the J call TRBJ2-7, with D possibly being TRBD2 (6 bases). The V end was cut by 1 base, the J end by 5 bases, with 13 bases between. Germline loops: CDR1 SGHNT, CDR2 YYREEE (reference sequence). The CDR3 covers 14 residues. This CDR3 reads CASSLIEAGHEQYF. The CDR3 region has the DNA TGTGCCAGCAGCTTGATTGAAGCGGGCCACGAGCAGTACTTC. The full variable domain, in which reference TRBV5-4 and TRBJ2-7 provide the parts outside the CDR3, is ETGVTQSPTHLIKTRGQQVTLRCSSQSGHNTVSWYQQALGQGPQFIFQYYREEENGRGNFPPRFSGLQFPNYSSELNVNALELDDSALYLCASSLIEAGHEQYFGPGTRLTVT.

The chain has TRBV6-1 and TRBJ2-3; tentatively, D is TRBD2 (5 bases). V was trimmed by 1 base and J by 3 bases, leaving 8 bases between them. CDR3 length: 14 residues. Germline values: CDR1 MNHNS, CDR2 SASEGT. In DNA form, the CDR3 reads TGTGCCAGCAGTGAAGACAGAGGGACAGATACGCAGTATTTT. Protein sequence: CASSEDRGTDTQYF.

CDR3: CASRETGGSRAGNTIYF. CDR3 bases: TGTGCCAGCAGGGAGACAGGGGGTTCAAGGGCTGGAAACACCATATATTTT. The chain employs TRBV27 and TRBJ1-3; 9 nucleotides match TRBD1. The length of the CDR3 is 17 residues. The germline CDR1 and CDR2 sequences are MNHEY and SMNVEV (reference sequence). V shed 6 bases, J shed 2 bases, and the junction held 11 bases outside the gene matches.

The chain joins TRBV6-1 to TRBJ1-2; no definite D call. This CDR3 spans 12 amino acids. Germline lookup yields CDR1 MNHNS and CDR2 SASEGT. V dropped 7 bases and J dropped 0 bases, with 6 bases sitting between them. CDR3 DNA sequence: TGTGCCAGCATACAGCCTAACTATGGCTACACCTTC. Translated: CASIQPNYGYTF.

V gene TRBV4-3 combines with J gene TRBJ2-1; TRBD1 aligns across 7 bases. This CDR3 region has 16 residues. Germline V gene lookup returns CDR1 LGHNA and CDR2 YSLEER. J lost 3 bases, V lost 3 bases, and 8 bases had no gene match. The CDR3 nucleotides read TGCGCCAGCAGCCAGTCCCCGGGACAGAGCTACAATGAGCAGTTCTTC. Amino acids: CASSQSPGQSYNEQFF.

The CDR3 sequence: CASSFSSAGIPRDTQYF. CDR3 bases: TGTGCCAGCAGCTTTTCATCGGCGGGGATCCCGAGAGATACGCAGTATTTT. The chain joins TRBV6-4 to TRBJ2-3; maybe TRBD2 (6 bases). Trimming left V 6 bases short and J 5 bases short, with 24 bases between. The CDR3 length is 17 residues. Germline lookup yields CDR1 MRHNA and CDR2 SNTAGT.

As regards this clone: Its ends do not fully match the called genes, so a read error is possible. The CDR3 region is CASSNSGAEQFF. As DNA, the CDR3 is TGTGCCAGCAGTAACTCAGGGGCTGAGCAGTTCTTC. V is TRBV6-5 and J is TRBJ2-1; D may be TRBD1 (6 bases). Germline loops: CDR1 MNHEY, CDR2 SVGAGI. This CDR3 is 12 amino acids long.

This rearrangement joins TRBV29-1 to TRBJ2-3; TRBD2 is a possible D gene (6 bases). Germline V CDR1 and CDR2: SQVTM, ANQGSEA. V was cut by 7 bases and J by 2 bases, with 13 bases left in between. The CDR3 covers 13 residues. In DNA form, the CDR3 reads TGCAGCGCTAGGGGACTGATCACAGATACGCAGTATTTT. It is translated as CSARGLITDTQYF.

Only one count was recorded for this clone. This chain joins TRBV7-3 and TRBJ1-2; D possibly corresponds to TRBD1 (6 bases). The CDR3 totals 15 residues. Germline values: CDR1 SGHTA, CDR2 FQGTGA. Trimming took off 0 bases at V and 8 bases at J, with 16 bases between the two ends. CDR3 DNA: TGTGCCAGCAGCTTAACCGCGAAACAGGGTATAGGCTACACCTTC. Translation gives CASSLTAKQGIGYTF.

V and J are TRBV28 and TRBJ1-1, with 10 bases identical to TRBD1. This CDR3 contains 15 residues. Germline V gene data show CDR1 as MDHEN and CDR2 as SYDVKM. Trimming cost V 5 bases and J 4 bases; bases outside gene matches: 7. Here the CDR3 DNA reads TGTGCCAGCAGTGTTCGACAGGGGGCGGGCACTGAAGCTTTCTTT. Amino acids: CASSVRQGAGTEAFF.

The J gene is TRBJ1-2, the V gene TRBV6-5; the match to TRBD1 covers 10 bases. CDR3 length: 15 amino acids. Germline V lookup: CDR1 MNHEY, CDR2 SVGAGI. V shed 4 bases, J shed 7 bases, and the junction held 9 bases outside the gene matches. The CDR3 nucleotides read TGTGCCAGCAGTTCCCTTGGGGGGGACAGGGGTGGCTACACCTTC. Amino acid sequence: CASSSLGGDRGGYTF.

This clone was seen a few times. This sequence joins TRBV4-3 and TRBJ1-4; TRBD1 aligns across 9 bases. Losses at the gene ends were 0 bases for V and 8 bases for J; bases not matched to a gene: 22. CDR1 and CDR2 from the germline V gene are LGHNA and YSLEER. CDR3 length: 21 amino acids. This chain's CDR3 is CASSQEKGQGDLLSRGEKLFF. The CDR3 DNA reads TGCGCCAGCAGCCAAGAGAAGGGACAGGGAGACCTTTTATCGAGGGGAGAAAAACTGTTTTTT.

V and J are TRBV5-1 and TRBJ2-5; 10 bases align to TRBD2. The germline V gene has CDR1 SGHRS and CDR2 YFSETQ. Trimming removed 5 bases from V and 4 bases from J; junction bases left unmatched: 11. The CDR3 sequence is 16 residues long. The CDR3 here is CASRQGTSVGRETQYF. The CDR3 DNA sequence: TGCGCCAGCAGGCAAGGGACTAGCGTCGGGAGAGAGACCCAGTACTTC.

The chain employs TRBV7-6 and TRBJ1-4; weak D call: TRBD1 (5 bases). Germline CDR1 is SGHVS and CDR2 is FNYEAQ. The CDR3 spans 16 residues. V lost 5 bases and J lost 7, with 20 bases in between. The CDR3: CASSQDSTRQGEKLFF. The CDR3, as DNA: TGTGCCAGCAGCCAAGACAGCACGCGTCAGGGTGAAAAACTGTTTTTT.

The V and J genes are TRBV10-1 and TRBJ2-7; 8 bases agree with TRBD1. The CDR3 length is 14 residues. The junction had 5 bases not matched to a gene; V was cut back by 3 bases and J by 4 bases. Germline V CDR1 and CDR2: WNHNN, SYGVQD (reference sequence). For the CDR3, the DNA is TGCGCCAGCAGTGAATTAACAGGGGGGTACGAGCAGTACTTC. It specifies CASSELTGGYEQYF.

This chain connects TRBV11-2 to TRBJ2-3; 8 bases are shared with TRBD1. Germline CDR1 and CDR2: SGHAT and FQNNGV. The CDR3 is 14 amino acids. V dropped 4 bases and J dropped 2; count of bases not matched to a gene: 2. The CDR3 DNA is TGTGCCAGCAGCTCGGACAGGGTCACAGATACGCAGTATTTT. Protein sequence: CASSSDRVTDTQYF.

CDR3 protein: CASSTTGVRNTEAFF. DNA of the CDR3: TGTGCCAGTAGCACTACAGGGGTTAGGAACACTGAAGCTTTCTTT. The chain uses TRBV19 and TRBJ1-1; 7 bases fit TRBD1. The V gene's germline CDR1 is LNHDA and CDR2 SQIVND (reference sequence). Trimming at V came to 6 bases and at J to 1 base, leaving 8 bases not matched to a gene. The CDR3 is made up of 15 amino acids. Full variable domain (missing parts from reference TRBV19 and TRBJ1-1): DGGITQSPKYLFRKEGQNVTLSCEQNLNHDAMYWYRQDPGQGLRLIYYSQIVNDFQKGDIAEGYSVSREKKESFPLTVTSAQKNPTAFYLCASSTTGVRNTEAFFGQGTRLTVV.

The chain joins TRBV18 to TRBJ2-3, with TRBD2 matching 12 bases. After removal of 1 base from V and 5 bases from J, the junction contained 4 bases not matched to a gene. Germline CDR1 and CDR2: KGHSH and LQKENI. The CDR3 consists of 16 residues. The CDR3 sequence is CASSPLLAGGRDTQYF. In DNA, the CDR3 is TGTGCCAGCTCACCACTCCTAGCGGGGGGGCGAGATACGCAGTATTTT.

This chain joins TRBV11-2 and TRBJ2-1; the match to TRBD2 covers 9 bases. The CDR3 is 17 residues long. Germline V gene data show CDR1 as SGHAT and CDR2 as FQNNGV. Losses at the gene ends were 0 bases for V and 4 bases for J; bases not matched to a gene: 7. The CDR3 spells CASSLDESGGWYNEQFF. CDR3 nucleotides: TGTGCCAGCAGCTTAGATGAAAGCGGGGGGTGGTACAATGAGCAGTTCTTC.